What follows is one T cell receptor beta chain and its context. The target antigen is unknown. The same CDR3 arises from other DNA sequences in this sample as well. Healthy adults negative for HIV, lacking recent acute infections or vaccinations, served as donors. CDR1 is SGHRS and CDR2 is YFSETQ in the germline V gene. Trimming left V 4 bases short and J 0 bases short, with 14 bases between. The CDR3 is 15 residues long. The sample originates from a study of shared clonotypes between healthy human individuals. Evenly divided among several immunoSEQ plates was the genomic DNA of each subset. Assay: immunoSEQ multiplex PCR; the TCRdb copy retains only in-frame clones and omits some. The sample holds millions of clones, about 92% seen once. Study results and limitations: Several donors held approximately 4.6% of naive CD4 clonotypes in common. Only blood underwent sampling, and tissue repertoires likely differ.

This sequence was found in a man aged 18 to 35 in good health. Specimen: naive CD4+ T cells sorted from blood. Subset here: CD45RA+ positively selected. The chain joins TRBV5-1 to TRBJ2-7, with D tentatively TRBD1 or TRBD2 (5 bases each). The CDR3 bases are TGCGCCAGCAGCCCCGGGACGGGTAGCTCCTACGAGCAGTACTTC. It encodes CASSPGTGSSYEQYF.